The rows below give T cell receptor beta chains drawn from one sample of a study of T cells in Graves' hyperthyroidism and ophthalmopathy. TCRdb analysed the multiplex PCR reads with MiXCR anew, one entry per CDR3 protein. Here the sample spans fewer than 450,000 distinct CDR3 sequences, 18% being singletons. Material for sequencing was blood. These receptors originate from a man aged 18 to 29 with Graves' ophthalmopathy. CDR3s include the opening cysteine and the closing phenylalanine or tryptophan. A D gene is named only where the DNA matches it firmly. Expanded clones get a size class; other rows say once, few or many, or leave the size out.

abundance: many; v_gene: TRBV5-1; d_gene: TRBD2; j_gene: TRBJ2-7; CDR3aa: CASSTGTSGGYEQYF
abundance: many; v_gene: TRBV7-6; d_gene: TRBD2; j_gene: TRBJ2-1; CDR3aa: CASSLGRGALDEQFF
abundance: many; v_gene: TRBV14; d_gene: -; j_gene: TRBJ2-2; CDR3aa: CASSQGGGELFF
abundance: many; v_gene: TRBV3-1; d_gene: TRBD2; j_gene: TRBJ2-5; CDR3aa: CASSPSGEEETQYF
abundance: -; v_gene: TRBV27; d_gene: TRBD1; j_gene: TRBJ2-3; CDR3aa: CASSTRTGSSTDTQYF
abundance: many; v_gene: TRBV12-3/TRBV12-4; d_gene: -; j_gene: TRBJ2-7; CDR3aa: CASSFGLGEQYF
abundance: many; v_gene: TRBV12-3/TRBV12-4; d_gene: TRBD1; j_gene: TRBJ2-3; CDR3aa: CASSSYTGTGRTDTQYF
abundance: many; v_gene: TRBV3-1; d_gene: TRBD1; j_gene: TRBJ1-1; CDR3aa: CASSHDTGAEAFF
abundance: few; v_gene: TRBV7-2; d_gene: TRBD1; j_gene: TRBJ2-4; CDR3aa: CAARQGLNIQYF
abundance: once; v_gene: TRBV3-1; d_gene: TRBD1; j_gene: TRBJ1-2; CDR3aa: CASSRDQGARGYGYTF
abundance: many; v_gene: TRBV7-8; d_gene: -; j_gene: TRBJ2-3; CDR3aa: CASSSHPSGPSTDTQYF
abundance: -; v_gene: TRBV2; d_gene: TRBD1; j_gene: TRBJ2-1; CDR3aa: CASTRDRGNEQFF
abundance: few; v_gene: TRBV12-3/TRBV12-4; d_gene: -; j_gene: TRBJ1-6; CDR3aa: CASTVPGSPLHF
abundance: -; v_gene: TRBV29-1; d_gene: -; j_gene: TRBJ2-3; CDR3aa: CSVSIQDTHTDTQYF
abundance: few; v_gene: TRBV9; d_gene: -; j_gene: TRBJ1-5; CDR3aa: CASPQPQHF
abundance: few; v_gene: TRBV27; d_gene: TRBD1; j_gene: TRBJ1-2; CDR3aa: CASSTWTGGYTF
abundance: -; v_gene: TRBV20-1; d_gene: -; j_gene: TRBJ2-2; CDR3aa: CSAAQGLVGELFF
abundance: -; v_gene: TRBV7-3; d_gene: TRBD1; j_gene: TRBJ2-2; CDR3aa: CASSLSPRGHLGGELFF
abundance: many; v_gene: TRBV20-1; d_gene: -; j_gene: TRBJ2-3; CDR3aa: CSATAVNSLTDTQYF
abundance: many; v_gene: TRBV27; d_gene: -; j_gene: TRBJ1-4; CDR3aa: CASSSAGTFDEKLFF
abundance: -; v_gene: TRBV5-1; d_gene: TRBD2; j_gene: TRBJ2-1; CDR3aa: CASNAGLAGYNEQFF
abundance: -; v_gene: TRBV24-1; d_gene: TRBD1; j_gene: TRBJ1-1; CDR3aa: CATSDGTGEAFF
abundance: many; v_gene: TRBV5-1; d_gene: -; j_gene: TRBJ1-1; CDR3aa: CASSKDLAEAFF
abundance: many; v_gene: TRBV7-3; d_gene: -; j_gene: TRBJ2-3; CDR3aa: CASSLRLGRGGTDTQYF
abundance: -; v_gene: TRBV4-1; d_gene: -; j_gene: TRBJ1-6; CDR3aa: CASSQKTEYNSPLHF
abundance: -; v_gene: TRBV10-2; d_gene: TRBD2; j_gene: TRBJ2-3; CDR3aa: CASSEPGRGGRRTGTDTQYF
abundance: many; v_gene: TRBV7-3; d_gene: -; j_gene: TRBJ1-1; CDR3aa: CASSLDVRGPNTEAFF
abundance: many; v_gene: TRBV20-1; d_gene: -; j_gene: TRBJ1-2; CDR3aa: CSATAVGAPRANYGYTF
abundance: many; v_gene: TRBV28; d_gene: -; j_gene: TRBJ1-5; CDR3aa: CASSLFGQPQHF
abundance: few; v_gene: TRBV6-1; d_gene: -; j_gene: TRBJ1-2; CDR3aa: CASSGSRGYTF
abundance: many; v_gene: TRBV7-2; d_gene: TRBD2; j_gene: TRBJ2-7; CDR3aa: CASSLGGGASYEQYF
abundance: few; v_gene: TRBV6-1; d_gene: -; j_gene: TRBJ1-2; CDR3aa: CASRENGQNYGYTF
abundance: -; v_gene: TRBV7-9; d_gene: -; j_gene: TRBJ1-2; CDR3aa: CASSLGVENGYTF
abundance: -; v_gene: TRBV29-1; d_gene: TRBD2; j_gene: TRBJ2-7; CDR3aa: CSVEDPGGRSYEQYF
abundance: many; v_gene: TRBV12-3/TRBV12-4; d_gene: TRBD1; j_gene: TRBJ2-2; CDR3aa: CATGGDDTGELFF
abundance: -; v_gene: TRBV27; d_gene: -; j_gene: TRBJ1-1; CDR3aa: CASGRTGNTEAFF
abundance: many; v_gene: TRBV20-1; d_gene: -; j_gene: TRBJ1-5; CDR3aa: CSAQDRLNQPQHF
abundance: -; v_gene: TRBV19; d_gene: -; j_gene: TRBJ2-5; CDR3aa: CASSPFSQETQYF
abundance: many; v_gene: TRBV20-1; d_gene: TRBD2; j_gene: TRBJ2-2; CDR3aa: CSARELAGDTGELFF
abundance: -; v_gene: TRBV9; d_gene: -; j_gene: TRBJ2-1; CDR3aa: CASSGGGRGDYNEQFF
abundance: many; v_gene: TRBV7-4; d_gene: TRBD1; j_gene: TRBJ1-6; CDR3aa: CASSPRTGPLGSPLHF
abundance: -; v_gene: TRBV18; d_gene: TRBD2; j_gene: TRBJ2-2; CDR3aa: CASSSPSGTSTGELFF
abundance: -; v_gene: TRBV5-4; d_gene: -; j_gene: TRBJ2-2; CDR3aa: CAISVQLKLFF
abundance: few; v_gene: TRBV5-5; d_gene: -; j_gene: TRBJ2-2; CDR3aa: CASSPRGGRVLNTGELFF
abundance: many; v_gene: TRBV10-2; d_gene: -; j_gene: TRBJ1-1; CDR3aa: CASSESVGQWSPEAFF
abundance: -; v_gene: TRBV19; d_gene: -; j_gene: TRBJ2-7; CDR3aa: CASSTPLDHEQYF
abundance: many; v_gene: TRBV3-1; d_gene: TRBD1; j_gene: TRBJ2-5; CDR3aa: CASSQYGTGGAFLETQYF
abundance: many; v_gene: TRBV5-1; d_gene: TRBD2; j_gene: TRBJ2-1; CDR3aa: CASSLGAGNSYNEQFF
abundance: once; v_gene: TRBV4-2; d_gene: TRBD1; j_gene: TRBJ1-2; CDR3aa: CASSQGTGTGGWGYTF
abundance: -; v_gene: TRBV5-4; d_gene: -; j_gene: TRBJ1-4; CDR3aa: CASSRTLGATNEKLFF
abundance: many; v_gene: TRBV11-2; d_gene: TRBD2; j_gene: TRBJ2-5; CDR3aa: CASSRSSGGRGKQETQYF
abundance: few; v_gene: TRBV5-8; d_gene: TRBD1; j_gene: TRBJ2-1; CDR3aa: CASSATGTGNNEQFF
abundance: -; v_gene: TRBV5-1; d_gene: -; j_gene: TRBJ2-3; CDR3aa: CASSLESYFTDTQYF
abundance: few; v_gene: TRBV11-2; d_gene: TRBD1; j_gene: TRBJ2-1; CDR3aa: CASSPPPGQGVVNEQFF
abundance: many; v_gene: TRBV28; d_gene: TRBD1; j_gene: TRBJ2-2; CDR3aa: CASREGQGPTGELFF
abundance: few; v_gene: TRBV7-3; d_gene: -; j_gene: TRBJ2-3; CDR3aa: CATSRGDTQYF
abundance: many; v_gene: TRBV2; d_gene: -; j_gene: TRBJ2-5; CDR3aa: CASSEGTGETQYF